The 30 T cell receptor beta chains below all came from one sample that was sequenced in a study of cytomegalovirus exposure and HLA in healthy donors (dated 2017 in TCRdb). Receptor amplification or capture employed the immunoSEQ multiplex PCR assay. For the multiplex PCR, a mixture combining 60 forward primers for TCR Vbeta segments and 13 reverse primers for TCR Jbeta segments was used. TCRdb limited this immuneACCESS table to in-frame rearrangements with V and J called. A share of clones is missing; checked studies link under half to unresolved V genes, and the rest is unexplained. This sample lists about 52,000 clones; approximately 72% were detected once. Around 9.1% of the sample lies in the top ten. The sample consisted of PBMCs. The receptors derive from a woman between 50 and 59 years old in good health and CMV-seronegative.

DNA of the CDR3: TGTGCCAGCAGTGACTCCGAAGGGGCCCAGTACTTC. This encodes CASSDSEGAQYF. J is TRBJ2-5 and V is TRBV6-4, with D possibly matching TRBD1 (5 bases). Looked up from germline, CDR1 is MRHNA and CDR2 is SNTAGT. Trimming took 0 bases from V and 9 from J, leaving 8 bases between them. This CDR3 comprises 12 residues.

This clone appeared a single time. This specimen includes other DNA sequences encoding the same CDR3. V and J are TRBV6-1 and TRBJ1-1; D may be TRBD1 (5 bases). The V end was cut by 1 base, the J end by 12 bases, with 15 bases between. This CDR3 contains 13 residues. In germline, CDR1 is MNHNS, CDR2 SASEGT. This CDR3 reads CASSEGGGTNPFF. The CDR3 nucleotides are TGTGCCAGCAGTGAAGGGGGGGGGACTAATCCTTTCTTT.

This clone was counted between two and nine times. V usage is TRBV5-1 and J usage is TRBJ2-1; 14 nucleotides agree with TRBD2. This CDR3 has 16 amino acids. Trimming took 0 bases from V and 10 from J; bases not matched to a gene: 6. The germline V gene has CDR1 SGHRS and CDR2 YFSETQ. The CDR3 nucleotides read TGCGCCAGCAGCTTGGCCAAGGGACTAGCGGGGGAAGAGCAGTTCTTC. Translation gives CASSLAKGLAGEEQFF.

The genes are TRBV4-3 and TRBJ1-1; D perhaps matches TRBD1 (5 bases). The length of the CDR3 is 20 residues. Germline V gives CDR1 LGHNA, CDR2 YSLEER. V gave up 0 bases and J gave up 8 bases, with 31 bases separating them. CDR3 in DNA: TGCGCCAGCAGCCAAGATATCCCAGGAAGGGGCAGACAGATCCGGATGGAAGCTTTCTTT. It translates to CASSQDIPGRGRQIRMEAFF.

V is TRBV29-1 and J is TRBJ2-3, with D perhaps TRBD2 (9 bases). V shed 6 bases and J shed 1 base, with 20 bases lying between them. The CDR3 runs 16 residues. CDR1 is SQVTM, CDR2 ANQGSEA, per germline. The CDR3 is CSVQGGGGQGTDTQYF. The CDR3 DNA is TGCAGCGTGCAGGGCGGGGGGGGACAGGGCACAGATACGCAGTATTTT.

This chain links TRBV29-1 with TRBJ1-2; D unresolved. The CDR3 consists of 12 residues. Trimming removed 5 bases from V and 6 bases from J, with 13 bases in between. Germline V CDR1 and CDR2: SQVTM, ANQGSEA. DNA for the CDR3: TGCAGCGTTCAGCCCGCCGGGGATGGCTACACCTTC. Its translation is CSVQPAGDGYTF.

This chain connects TRBV28 to TRBJ2-7; perhaps TRBD2 as D (5 bases). The ends were cut back, 6 bases at V and 1 base at J, with 10 bases in the middle. The CDR3 is 13 amino acids. Germline values: CDR1 MDHEN, CDR2 SYDVKM. CDR3 in amino acids: CASRVGESYEQYF. CDR3 sequence (DNA): TGTGCCAGCAGGGTCGGGGAGTCCTACGAGCAGTACTTC.

The genes are TRBV27 and TRBJ2-2; 8 positions match TRBD1. The CDR3 loop spans 14 amino acids. CDR1 MNHEY and CDR2 SMNVEV come from the germline V gene (reference sequence). Losses at the gene ends were 10 bases for V and 3 bases for J; bases not matched to a gene: 7. The chain's CDR3 is CATRGTGYTGELFF. DNA for the CDR3: TGTGCCACTAGAGGGACAGGTTACACCGGGGAGCTGTTTTTT.

The V and J genes are TRBV18 and TRBJ2-3, with TRBD2 matching over 9 bases. Germline CDR1 KGHSH, CDR2 LQKENI. This CDR3 has 17 residues. J gave up 1 base and V 3 bases, and 8 bases lay outside the gene matches. The DNA of the CDR3 is TGTGCCAGCTCACCCCCCGGGGTAGCGGGGGGCACAGATACGCAGTATTTT. It yields the protein CASSPPGVAGGTDTQYF.

V gene TRBV5-1 combines with J gene TRBJ2-3, with 8 bases aligning to TRBD2. V lost 0 bases, J lost 4 bases, and 7 bases stayed unmatched. This CDR3 has 16 residues. Germline CDR1 SGHRS, CDR2 YFSETQ. The CDR3 region has the DNA TGCGCCAGCAGCTTGGGGGTAGCGGGGTTATCAGATACGCAGTATTTT. Its translation: CASSLGVAGLSDTQYF.

This clone has more than one count but fewer than ten. V is TRBV7-2 and J is TRBJ2-7; weak D call: TRBD2 (5 bases). The CDR3 has 13 amino acids. Trimming shortened V by 6 bases and J by 5 bases, and 14 bases separated the two germline ends. The germline gives CDR1 SGHTA, CDR2 FQGNSA. The CDR3 DNA follows: TGTGCCAGCAGGCCCCGGGCCGGGGACGAGCAGTACTTC. It translates to CASRPRAGDEQYF.

The sample holds one count of this clone. The genes are TRBV5-1 and TRBJ2-3, with TRBD2 matching 9 bases. Trimming at V came to 4 bases and at J to 6 bases, leaving 6 bases not matched to a gene. This CDR3 has 14 residues. Germline CDR1 and CDR2: SGHRS and YFSETQ. The CDR3, as DNA: TGCGCCAGCAGCGGCGGGAGGGCAAGGGATACGCAGTATTTT. Protein sequence: CASSGGRARDTQYF.

V usage is TRBV18 and J usage is TRBJ2-5, with 8 bases that match TRBD1. This CDR3 has 15 amino acids. From germline, CDR1 is KGHSH and CDR2 LQKENI. Losses at the gene ends were 0 bases for V and 5 bases for J; bases not matched to a gene: 5. In DNA, the CDR3 is TGTGCCAGCTCACCACCGACAGGGGTTCGGGAGACCCAGTACTTC. This encodes CASSPPTGVRETQYF. Based on the CDR3 plus reference TRBV18 and TRBJ2-5, the full variable domain is NAGVMQNPRHLVRRRGQEARLRCSPMKGHSHVYWYRQLPEEGLKFMVYLQKENIIDESGMPKERFSAEFPKEGPSILRIQQVVRGDSAAYFCASSPPTGVRETQYFGPGTRLLVL.

There are a few counts of this clone. Different DNA sequences within this sample yield the same CDR3. V and J are TRBV5-1 and TRBJ2-2; D ambiguous. Looked up from germline, CDR1 is SGHRS and CDR2 is YFSETQ. The length of the CDR3 is 12 residues. V gave up 3 bases and J gave up 9 bases, with 9 bases separating them. The CDR3: CASSSESRELFF. In DNA form, the CDR3 reads TGCGCCAGCAGCTCGGAGAGCCGGGAGCTGTTTTTT.

The chain uses TRBV30 and TRBJ2-7, with 7 nucleotides matching TRBD2. The CDR3 extends over 15 amino acids. Germline CDR1 is GTSNPN and CDR2 is SVGIG (reference sequence). V shed 3 bases and J 6 bases; nucleotides not matched to a gene: 14. The CDR3 coding sequence is TGTGCCTGGAGGAGACTGGGACGGGAGGCAGCCGAGCAGTACTTC. This gives the protein CAWRRLGREAAEQYF.

The rearrangement links TRBV5-1 to TRBJ2-4; D gene ambiguous. The germline gives CDR1 SGHRS, CDR2 YFSETQ. V was cut by 0 bases and J by 8 bases, with 12 bases left in between. CDR3 length: 14 amino acids. Written as DNA, the CDR3 is TGCGCCAGCAGCTTGGTTGCAGGCGCTGACATTCAGTACTTC. Translation: CASSLVAGADIQYF.

This clone was counted a few times. CDR3 residues: CAGSSGLYEQYF. The CDR3 DNA reads as TGTGCCGGATCTAGCGGACTCTACGAGCAGTACTTC. The J gene is TRBJ2-7, the V gene TRBV2; 7 bases agree with TRBD2. The CDR3 covers 12 residues. V was pared by 11 bases and J by 3 bases, with 7 bases of the junction left unmatched. The germline V gene has CDR1 SNHLY and CDR2 FYNNEI.

This clone has a handful of counts. V usage is TRBV5-1 and J usage is TRBJ1-1; 7 nucleotides agree with TRBD1. Unmatched junction bases numbered 16, after V lost 7 bases and J lost 4 bases. There are 16 residues in the CDR3. Germline assignment: CDR1 SGHRS and CDR2 YFSETQ. The DNA of the CDR3 is TGCGCCAGCGCGTCCAGGGAGGTGGGGACAGCCACTGAAGCTTTCTTT. Protein product: CASASREVGTATEAFF.

This clone was recorded a few times. This rearrangement joins TRBV6-7 to TRBJ1-5, with 7 nucleotides matching TRBD1. TRBV6-7 is an ORF for which the function is uncertain. The CDR3 runs 15 residues. The V segment lost 3 bases and the J segment 6 bases; nucleotides outside the gene matches: 8. The CDR3 sequence: CASSYFTGDGQPQHF. The CDR3 DNA reads as TGTGCCAGCAGTTATTTCACAGGGGATGGTCAGCCCCAGCATTTT.

The chain links TRBV7-9 to TRBJ1-1; D possibly corresponds to TRBD1 (6 bases). Between the trimmed V and J ends, which lost 7 bases and 1 base, there was a span of 13 bases. Germline CDR1 reads SEHNR; CDR2 reads FQNEAQ (reference sequence). The CDR3 runs to 14 residues. CDR3 bases: TGTGCCAGCACCCCTACACAGGGGAACACTGAAGCTTTCTTT. The encoded protein is CASTPTQGNTEAFF. The full variable domain, its missing parts supplied by reference TRBV7-9 and TRBJ1-1, is DTGVSQNPRHKITKRGQNVTFRCDPISEHNRLYWYRQTLGQGPEFLTYFQNEAQLEKSRLLSDRFSAERPKGSFSTLEIQRTEQGDSAMYLCASTPTQGNTEAFFGQGTRLTVV.

The genes are TRBV20-1 and TRBJ2-3, with TRBD1 as a possible D gene (5 bases). This CDR3 region has 10 residues. Per germline, CDR1 DFQATT and CDR2 SNEGSKA (reference sequence). Trimming stripped 5 bases from V and 8 bases from J, with 8 bases between. CDR3 in amino acids: CSALGATQYF. In DNA form, the CDR3 reads TGCAGTGCTCTAGGGGCTACGCAGTATTTT.

This clone has just one count. The chain employs TRBV27 and TRBJ2-7, with D possibly matching TRBD2 (6 bases). V was shortened by 4 bases and J by 6 bases, with 13 bases between the two germline ends. The germline V gene has CDR1 MNHEY and CDR2 SMNVEV (reference sequence). This CDR3 is 13 amino acids long. The DNA for the CDR3 is TGTGCCAGCAGTTCGACAGCCGGGGGCGAGCAGTACTTC. As protein: CASSSTAGGEQYF.

The chain combines TRBV18 with TRBJ1-1; 9 bases match TRBD1. The junction had 7 bases not matched to a gene; V was cut back by 3 bases and J by 5 bases. The germline CDR1 and CDR2 sequences are KGHSH and LQKENI. This CDR3 comprises 15 residues. CDR3 nucleotides: TGTGCCAGCTCACCGTCGACAGGGGGAGAAACTGAAGCTTTCTTT. It codes for CASSPSTGGETEAFF.

CDR3 coding DNA: TGCGCCAGCAGCTTGGTTTCACTCGCGAACACCGGGGAGCTGTTTTTT. Encoded protein: CASSLVSLANTGELFF. The chain employs TRBV5-1 and TRBJ2-2; D not certain. V lost 0 bases to trimming and J lost 0 bases, with 9 bases between them. The CDR3 sequence is 16 residues long. In germline, CDR1 is SGHRS, CDR2 YFSETQ.

This clone has just a few counts. J is TRBJ1-1 and V is TRBV30; the match to TRBD1 covers 7 bases. The V and J ends lost 7 bases and 3 bases, in that order; junction bases with no gene match: 8. Per the germline V gene, CDR1 is GTSNPN and CDR2 is SVGIG (reference sequence). The CDR3 has 13 residues. As DNA, the CDR3 is TGTGCCTACAACAGGGGATCGGACACTGAAGCTTTCTTT. This encodes CAYNRGSDTEAFF.

A note on this clone: As the CDR3 is not closed by the conserved phenylalanine or tryptophan, this likely results from a read error. No DNA is shown, since the ends of the CDR3 on it are uncertain; the CDR3 is the one TCRdb lists. This rearrangement joins TRBV6-1 to TRBJ1-2; the table assigns TRBD1, which was not confirmed against the DNA. The CDR3 is 13 amino acids in total, end residues counted. Germline CDR1 and CDR2: MNHNS and SASEGT. The CDR3 loop is CASSISTENGYTV.

There are a few counts of this clone. The V and J genes are TRBV5-1 and TRBJ1-1; a possible D gene is TRBD1 (5 bases). Deletions cut 1 base from V and 0 bases from J, with 7 bases between. Germline lookup yields CDR1 SGHRS and CDR2 YFSETQ. This CDR3 has 14 residues. The CDR3 sequence: CASSLSGLNTEAFF. In DNA form, the CDR3 reads TGCGCCAGCAGCTTGTCAGGGTTGAACACTGAAGCTTTCTTT.

The rearrangement uses TRBV27 and TRBJ1-1; D possibly corresponds to TRBD1 (5 bases). Germline CDR1 MNHEY, CDR2 SMNVEV (reference sequence). This CDR3 has 13 residues. V was trimmed by 6 bases and J by 1 base, leaving 9 bases between them. CDR3 residues: CASRIQGNTEAFF. The DNA of the CDR3 is TGTGCCAGCAGAATCCAGGGGAACACTGAAGCTTTCTTT.

This sequence joins TRBV15 and TRBJ2-1; D may be TRBD2 (6 bases). V was pared by 1 base and J by 10 bases, with 20 bases between. CDR3 size: 16 residues. CDR1 and CDR2 from the germline V gene are LNHNV and YYDKDF (reference sequence). CDR3 nucleotide sequence: TGTGCCACCAGCAGAGGTCGGGGACTCTCTTCCAGCGAGCAGTTCTTC. Residues: CATSRGRGLSSSEQFF. Complete variable domain (other parts from reference TRBV15 and TRBJ2-1): DAMVIQNPRYQVTQFGKPVTLSCSQTLNHNVMYWYQQKSSQAPKLLFHYYDKDFNNEADTPDNFQSRRPNTSFCFLDIRSPGLGDTAMYLCATSRGRGLSSSEQFFGPGTRLTVL.

The rearrangement joins TRBV6-5 to TRBJ2-1; the match to TRBD2 covers 10 bases. The V segment lost 6 bases and the J segment 2 bases; nucleotides outside the gene matches: 4. There are 15 residues in the CDR3. Germline V gene sequence: CDR1 MNHEY, CDR2 SVGAGI. The CDR3 DNA sequence: TGTGCCAGCAGAAAACTAGCGGGAACCTACAATGAGCAGTTCTTC. This codes for CASRKLAGTYNEQFF.